The 11 T cell receptor beta chains below come from one sample, sequenced in a study of cytomegalovirus exposure and HLA in healthy donors. PCR employed 60 Vbeta and 13 Jbeta primers. Assay used: immunoSEQ multiplex PCR; TCRdb lists only in-frame clones, some missing. The data contain about 74,000 clones, 72% of them seen just once; the ten biggest clones take up 11%. The sequenced sample was PBMCs. These receptors were obtained from a woman aged 40 to 50 in good health and CMV-seropositive.

The chain carries TRBV19 and TRBJ1-1; TRBD1 might be the D (5 bases). Per germline, CDR1 LNHDA and CDR2 SQIVND (reference sequence). The CDR3 covers 15 residues. The V gene lost 5 bases and the J gene lost 2 bases, with 15 bases spanning the gap. The DNA of the CDR3 is TGTGCCAGTAGTCGTTTGTCAGGGCCAAACACTGAAGCTTTCTTT. Translated: CASSRLSGPNTEAFF.

The chain recombines TRBV7-9 with TRBJ1-1, with TRBD1 identical over 8 bases. There are 14 residues in the CDR3. V was pared by 5 bases and J by 1 base, with 3 bases of the junction left unmatched. Germline CDR1 reads SEHNR; CDR2 reads FQNEAQ (reference sequence). The CDR3 DNA follows: TGTGCCAGCAGCAACGGACAGGGGAACACTGAAGCTTTCTTT. Its translation: CASSNGQGNTEAFF.

V and J are TRBV7-2 and TRBJ2-7; D remains unclear. The CDR3 spans 14 residues. Trimming removed 0 bases from V and 1 base from J, with 7 bases in between. Germline CDR1 reads SGHTA; CDR2 reads FQGNSA. CDR3 nucleotide sequence: TGTGCCAGCAGCTTAGCGGTAACTTCCTACGAGCAGTACTTC. Its translation is CASSLAVTSYEQYF.

The J gene is TRBJ2-3, the V gene TRBV4-1, with D perhaps TRBD1 (5 bases). V gave up 0 bases and J gave up 2 bases, with 9 bases separating them. Germline CDR1 is MGHRA and CDR2 is YSYEKL. This CDR3 spans 15 amino acids. CDR3 residues: CASSQDDRATDTQYF. The CDR3, as DNA: TGCGCCAGCAGCCAAGATGACAGAGCCACAGATACGCAGTATTTT.

This clone was detected only once. The chain employs TRBV28 and TRBJ1-2; 8 nucleotides match TRBD1. The germline gives CDR1 MDHEN, CDR2 SYDVKM. The J segment lost 7 bases and the V segment lost 6 bases, leaving 7 bases of the junction unmatched. This CDR3 is 13 amino acids long. DNA for the CDR3: TGTGCCAGCAGAATGACAGGGGTCGGTGGCTACACCTTC. Protein product: CASRMTGVGGYTF.

J is TRBJ2-1 and V is TRBV5-1; perhaps TRBD1 as D (6 bases). In germline, CDR1 is SGHRS, CDR2 YFSETQ. The germline V and J ends were trimmed by 0 bases and 8 bases, with 15 bases remaining between them. This CDR3 contains 15 residues. The DNA for the CDR3 is TGCGCCAGCAGCTTGGGGTCCAGGGGCGGAGATGAGCAGTTCTTC. Protein product: CASSLGSRGGDEQFF.

This sequence joins TRBV10-1 and TRBJ2-2; 13 bases align to TRBD2. The germline V gene encodes CDR1 WNHNN and CDR2 SYGVQD (reference sequence). V lost 5 bases, J lost 6 bases, and 6 bases stayed unmatched. The length of the CDR3 is 16 residues. CDR3 bases: TGCGCCAGCAGTCCCGGGACTAGCGGGATGTCCGGGGAGCTGTTTTTT. It encodes CASSPGTSGMSGELFF.

This clone was recorded a few times. The rearrangement joins TRBV7-9 to TRBJ1-1; D might be TRBD1 (6 bases). The V end lost 5 bases, the J end lost 6 bases, and 16 bases lay between the germline ends. The CDR3 is 14 amino acids. Germline assignment: CDR1 SEHNR and CDR2 FQNEAQ (reference sequence). CDR3: CASSAGTWFAEAFF. CDR3 DNA: TGTGCCAGCAGCGCTGGGACATGGTTTGCTGAAGCTTTCTTT.

The chain joins TRBV5-6 to TRBJ1-5; tentatively, D is TRBD1 (5 bases). The ends were cut back, 4 bases at V and 3 bases at J, with 14 bases in the middle. There are 15 residues in the CDR3. Germline V lookup: CDR1 SGHDT, CDR2 YYEEEE. The DNA for the CDR3 is TGTGCCAGCAGCGACAATCGGGGGGACAATCAGCCCCAGCATTTT. This encodes CASSDNRGDNQPQHF.

The V call is TRBV5-1, the J call TRBJ2-3; D call uncertain. The V gene's germline CDR1 is SGHRS and CDR2 YFSETQ. The CDR3 loop spans 16 amino acids. The germline V and J ends were trimmed by 4 bases and 0 bases, with 15 bases remaining between them. This CDR3 reads CASSLNVVSSTDTQYF. The CDR3 region has the DNA TGCGCCAGCAGCCTTAACGTTGTTAGCAGCACAGATACGCAGTATTTT.

This rearrangement joins TRBV2 to TRBJ1-5, with D tentatively TRBD1 (5 bases). Per germline, CDR1 SNHLY and CDR2 FYNNEI. V was clipped by 2 bases and J by 3 bases, with 20 bases between them. The CDR3 runs to 18 residues. The CDR3 DNA sequence: TGTGCCAGCAGTGAATTTGGGGCCGGCAATTTCATCAATCAGCCCCAGCATTTT. As protein: CASSEFGAGNFINQPQHF. The whole variable domain, remainder taken from reference TRBV2 and TRBJ1-5, is EPEVTQTPSHQVTQMGQEVILRCVPISNHLYFYWYRQILGQKVEFLVSFYNNEISEKSEIFDDQFSVERPDGSNFTLKIRSTKLEDSAMYFCASSEFGAGNFINQPQHFGDGTRLSIL.